The present entry profiles one T cell receptor beta chain with its context. Its antigen is unknown. These data belong to a study of cytomegalovirus exposure and HLA in healthy donors. Broader study findings: By a later analysis, the bulk of CMV-associated TCR beta chains appeared HLA-restricted.

With 60 Vbeta and 13 Jbeta primers, the PCR was carried out. Per the study methods: Counted up in a later analysis, unique TCR beta chains came to about 80 million, with around 12 million shared. Some clones are missing from TCRdb's copy, which holds only in-frame ones; the method was immunoSEQ multiplex PCR. V, J and clone size are taken as reported in that table, and D and trimming were inferred from the DNA itself. Of about 120,000 clones in the sample, 75% to 80% were seen once. V dropped 0 bases and J dropped 10; count of bases not matched to a gene: 4. CDR1 SGHRS and CDR2 YFSETQ come from the germline V gene. CDR3 length: 14 amino acids.

The rearrangement joins TRBV5-1 to TRBJ1-1, with 12 bases matching TRBD1. This TCR was sampled from a woman in her 40s in good health and CMV-seropositive. Sequenced input: PBMCs. This chain's CDR3 is CASSLGGQGARAFF. As DNA, the CDR3 is TGCGCCAGCAGCTTGGGGGGACAGGGGGCGCGAGCTTTCTTT.